Each of the 12 T cell receptor beta chains below was sequenced from the same sample in a study of blood T cell repertoires in COVID-19. Assay: immunoSEQ multiplex PCR; the TCRdb copy retains only in-frame clones and omits some. The data contain around 220,000 clones, about four fifths of them singletons. Material: PBMCs or T cells enriched from blood (not recorded which). The source is a middle-aged woman who had recovered from COVID-19.

The J gene is TRBJ1-2, the V gene TRBV7-9, with D unclear. Per germline, CDR1 SEHNR and CDR2 FQNEAQ (reference sequence). V was clipped by 5 bases and J by 5 bases, with 6 bases between them. The CDR3 is 11 amino acids. CDR3 sequence (DNA): TGTGCCAGCAGCGGGCTGTATGGCTACACCTTC. Amino acids: CASSGLYGYTF. Full variable domain (missing parts from reference TRBV7-9 and TRBJ1-2): DTGVSQNPRHKITKRGQNVTFRCDPISEHNRLYWYRQTLGQGPEFLTYFQNEAQLEKSRLLSDRFSAERPKGSFSTLEIQRTEQGDSAMYLCASSGLYGYTFGSGTRLTVV.

This clone was seen a handful of times. The chain links TRBV16 to TRBJ1-2; D is undetermined. The germline CDR1 and CDR2 sequences are KGHSY and FQNENV. V lost 4 bases and J lost 3, with 12 bases in between. CDR3 length: 14 residues. The CDR3 region has the DNA TGTGCCAGCAGCCCTGTGCTAGGCGACTATGGCTACACCTTC. Amino acid sequence: CASSPVLGDYGYTF.

This clone was detected only once. The CDR3 sequence is CASTAGQGSYNEQFF. The CDR3, as DNA: TGTGCCAGCACCGCGGGACAGGGAAGCTACAATGAGCAGTTCTTC. V is TRBV11-3 and J is TRBJ2-1; the match to TRBD1 covers 9 bases. V lost 7 bases and J lost 3; bases outside the gene matches: 7. CDR1 is SGHNT, CDR2 YENEEA, per germline. The CDR3 loop spans 15 amino acids.

DNA for the CDR3: TGTGCCAGCAGCTGGGAGTATAGCAATCAGCCCCAGCATTTT. This gives the protein CASSWEYSNQPQHF. This chain joins TRBV7-2 and TRBJ1-5, with D unclear. The CDR3 totals 14 residues. Germline V gives CDR1 SGHTA, CDR2 FQGNSA. V was pared by 4 bases and J by 0 bases, with 7 bases between.

The J gene is TRBJ1-1, the V gene TRBV27, with a tentative D call TRBD1 (6 bases). CDR1 MNHEY and CDR2 SMNVEV come from the germline V gene (reference sequence). The CDR3 spans 13 residues. Trimming shortened V by 4 bases and J by 7 bases, and 13 bases separated the two germline ends. The CDR3: CASSSYRAGEAFF. CDR3 nucleotide sequence: TGTGCCAGCAGTTCGTACAGGGCAGGTGAAGCTTTCTTT.

The chain couples TRBV19 to TRBJ2-2; tentatively, D is TRBD2 (6 bases). In germline, CDR1 is LNHDA, CDR2 SQIVND (reference sequence). The length of the CDR3 is 15 residues. V gave up 3 bases and J gave up 3 bases, with 11 bases separating them. Here the CDR3 reads CASSMRGIDTGELFF. The CDR3 bases are TGTGCCAGTAGTATGCGGGGAATTGACACCGGGGAGCTGTTTTTT. Combining the CDR3 with reference TRBV19 and TRBJ2-2 gives the whole variable domain DGGITQSPKYLFRKEGQNVTLSCEQNLNHDAMYWYRQDPGQGLRLIYYSQIVNDFQKGDIAEGYSVSREKKESFPLTVTSAQKNPTAFYLCASSMRGIDTGELFFGEGSRLTVL.

V usage is TRBV5-1 and J usage is TRBJ2-3; 11 bases fit TRBD2. This CDR3 has 19 amino acids. V lost 3 bases, J lost 5 bases, and 17 bases stayed unmatched. The germline V gene encodes CDR1 SGHRS and CDR2 YFSETQ. CDR3 loop: CASSSDGTSGLSRGDTQYF. In nucleotides, the CDR3 is TGCGCCAGCAGCTCGGATGGGACTAGCGGCCTCTCTAGGGGAGATACGCAGTATTTT.

This rearrangement joins TRBV6-1 to TRBJ1-2, with D unclear. The CDR3 is 13 amino acids. Germline V CDR1 and CDR2: MNHNS, SASEGT. V gave up 2 bases and J gave up 3 bases, with 7 bases separating them. The CDR3 protein is CASSESGYYGYTF. CDR3 DNA: TGTGCCAGCAGTGAATCGGGGTACTATGGCTACACCTTC.

The rearrangement joins TRBV29-1 to TRBJ1-2; D is undetermined. This CDR3 comprises 12 residues. Germline V gene lookup returns CDR1 SQVTM and CDR2 ANQGSEA. V was cut by 2 bases and J by 2 bases, with 6 bases left in between. The DNA of the CDR3 is TGCAGCGTTGAATCAGAAAACTATGGCTACACCTTC. Translation: CSVESENYGYTF. Full variable domain (outside the CDR3, taken from reference TRBV29-1 and TRBJ1-2): SAVISQKPSRDICQRGTSLTIQCQVDSQVTMMFWYRQQPGQSLTLIATANQGSEATYESGFVIDKFPISRPNLTFSTLTVSNMSPEDSSIYLCSVESENYGYTFGSGTRLTVV.

This clone was detected only once. This chain links TRBV12-5 with TRBJ2-1, with TRBD2 matching 10 bases. V was pared by 7 bases and J by 6 bases, with 6 bases of the junction left unmatched. The CDR3 has 14 residues. The V gene's germline CDR1 is LGHNT and CDR2 FRNRAP. Here the CDR3 DNA reads TGTGCTAGTGCTAATAGCGGGGGGTTCAATGAGCAGTTCTTC. Protein product: CASANSGGFNEQFF.

The chain employs TRBV5-6 and TRBJ2-2; TRBD1 is a possible D gene (6 bases). Germline CDR1 and CDR2: SGHDT and YYEEEE. With 3 bases removed from V and 5 bases from J, the gap between germline ends came to 14 bases. The CDR3 sequence is 15 residues long. The CDR3 spells CASSWGGQITGELFF. The CDR3 DNA sequence: TGTGCCAGCAGCTGGGGTGGACAGATAACCGGGGAGCTGTTTTTT.

The chain carries TRBV28 and TRBJ2-7, with a weak D call TRBD2 (6 bases). Deletions cut 3 bases from V and 6 bases from J, with 15 bases between. The germline CDR1 and CDR2 sequences are MDHEN and SYDVKM. The CDR3 runs to 14 residues. The CDR3 here is CASSFGGELSEQYF. The CDR3 DNA reads as TGTGCCAGCAGTTTCGGAGGGGAGTTAAGCGAGCAGTACTTC.